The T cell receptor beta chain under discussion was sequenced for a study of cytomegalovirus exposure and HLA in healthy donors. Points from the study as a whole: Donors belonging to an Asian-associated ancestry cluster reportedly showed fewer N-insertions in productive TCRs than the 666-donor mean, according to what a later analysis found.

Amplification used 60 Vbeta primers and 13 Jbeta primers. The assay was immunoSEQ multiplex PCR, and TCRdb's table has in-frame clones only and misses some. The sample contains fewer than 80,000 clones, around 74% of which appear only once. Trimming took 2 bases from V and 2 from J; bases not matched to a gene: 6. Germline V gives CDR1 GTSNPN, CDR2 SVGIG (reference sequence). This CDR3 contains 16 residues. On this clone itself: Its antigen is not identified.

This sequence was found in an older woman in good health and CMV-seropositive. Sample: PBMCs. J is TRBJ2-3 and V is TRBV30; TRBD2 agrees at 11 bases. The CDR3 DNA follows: TGTGCCTGGAGTTTCGGACTAGCGGGTAACACAGATACGCAGTATTTT. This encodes CAWSFGLAGNTDTQYF.